These 12 T cell receptor beta chains originate from one sample sequenced in a study of T cell changes during pregnancy in multiple sclerosis. Some clones are missing from TCRdb's copy, which holds only in-frame ones; the method was immunoSEQ multiplex PCR. Among fewer than 110,000 clones, about nine tenths were seen once, and the ten largest hold roughly 0.82%. Sequencing was performed on peripheral blood, taken in the third trimester of pregnancy. All receptors come from a female donor in good health, enrolled as a control in a pregnancy study.

The chain couples TRBV4-3 to TRBJ1-2, with 7 bases matching TRBD1. Per the germline V gene, CDR1 is LGHNA and CDR2 is YSLEER. Trimming removed 0 bases from V and 5 bases from J; junction bases left unmatched: 9. The length of the CDR3 is 16 residues. In nucleotides, the CDR3 is TGCGCCAGCAGCCAAGACTCGCAAGGGACAGCTTATGGCTACACCTTC. Translation gives CASSQDSQGTAYGYTF.

The chain's CDR3 is CASKGQNMNTEAFF. CDR3 DNA sequence: TGTGCCTCTAAGGGGCAAAACATGAACACTGAAGCTTTCTTT. The chain couples TRBV10-3 to TRBJ1-1; tentatively, D is TRBD1 (5 bases). The germline gives CDR1 ENHRY, CDR2 SYGVKD. The length of the CDR3 is 14 residues. Trimming removed 11 bases from V and 0 bases from J, with 16 bases in between.

This rearrangement joins TRBV5-6 to TRBJ2-7; the match to TRBD1 covers 7 bases. Germline CDR1 is SGHDT and CDR2 is YYEEEE. The trim removed 5 bases at V and 6 bases at J, leaving 17 bases unmatched. The CDR3 loop spans 16 amino acids. In nucleotides, the CDR3 is TGTGCCAGCAGTATCCAGACAGGGACCTACGCCGGCGAGCAGTACTTC. Amino acids: CASSIQTGTYAGEQYF.

This chain links TRBV19 with TRBJ1-2, with D unresolved. V lost 9 bases, J lost 0 bases, and 11 bases lay in between. The germline V gene encodes CDR1 LNHDA and CDR2 SQIVND (reference sequence). This CDR3 has 13 residues. Here the CDR3 reads CASSDGANYGYTF. CDR3 in DNA: TGTGCCAGCAGTGACGGAGCTAACTATGGCTACACCTTC.

The genes are TRBV7-3 and TRBJ1-1, with D unresolved. Germline assignment: CDR1 SGHTA and CDR2 FQGTGA. Between the trimmed V and J ends, which lost 0 bases and 8 bases, there was a span of 10 bases. The CDR3 extends over 13 amino acids. In DNA, the CDR3 is TGTGCCAGCAGCTTAACCTCGGCGGCGGAAGCTTTCTTT. Residues: CASSLTSAAEAFF.

The genes are TRBV19 and TRBJ1-6, with a weak D call TRBD1 (5 bases). V was cut by 7 bases and J by 7 bases, with 17 bases left in between. Germline CDR1 is LNHDA and CDR2 is SQIVND (reference sequence). The CDR3 consists of 15 residues. CDR3 coding DNA: TGTGCCAGTACGGAGGGTCAGGGTTCGAATTCACCCCTCCACTTT. It is translated as CASTEGQGSNSPLHF.

Only one count was recorded for this clone. The chain joins TRBV7-8 to TRBJ1-2; tentative D call: TRBD1 (6 bases). Germline V lookup: CDR1 SGHVS, CDR2 FQNEAQ. This CDR3 comprises 15 residues. Trimming stripped 5 bases from V and 0 bases from J, with 13 bases between. The CDR3 region has the DNA TGTGCCAGCAGCGCTTTGGGGGGGCCTAACTATGGCTACACCTTC. It translates to CASSALGGPNYGYTF.

The chain employs TRBV2 and TRBJ2-5; 10 bases are a match to TRBD2. The ends lost 7 bases at V and 4 bases at J; junction bases unmatched: 6. This CDR3 is built from 14 residues. Germline CDR1 SNHLY, CDR2 FYNNEI. The CDR3 DNA sequence: TGTGCCAGCACCAGAGCGGGGGGGCCAGAGACCCAGTACTTC. The encoded protein is CASTRAGGPETQYF.

The chain links TRBV19 to TRBJ1-2, with 10 bases fitting TRBD1. V shed 5 bases, J shed 5 bases, and the junction held 2 bases outside the gene matches. The CDR3 consists of 13 residues. CDR1 is LNHDA and CDR2 is SQIVND in the germline V gene (reference sequence). The CDR3 spells CASSGTGVYGYTF. For the CDR3, the DNA is TGTGCCAGTAGTGGGACAGGGGTTTATGGCTACACCTTC.

This chain connects TRBV2 to TRBJ1-1; D may be TRBD1 (6 bases). The CDR3 length is 13 residues. Trimming shortened V by 6 bases and J by 11 bases, and 19 bases separated the two germline ends. Germline V gene lookup returns CDR1 SNHLY and CDR2 FYNNEI. CDR3 sequence (DNA): TGTGCCAGCAGAACCCTAAGAGGGGGAGCGGCTTTCTTT. It yields the protein CASRTLRGGAAFF.

The rearrangement joins TRBV29-1 to TRBJ2-2; 7 nucleotides line up with TRBD1. V lost 3 bases, J lost 2 bases, and 3 bases stayed unmatched. The CDR3 contains 14 residues. Germline CDR1 and CDR2: SQVTM and ANQGSEA. The CDR3 coding sequence is TGCAGCGTTGAGAGGGACAGTAACACCGGGGAGCTGTTTTTT. It is translated as CSVERDSNTGELFF.

Concerning this clone itself: Other nucleotide sequences from this sample produce the same CDR3. The rearrangement uses TRBV6-1 and TRBJ1-1; D unresolved. V was shortened by 2 bases and J by 4 bases, with 8 bases between the two germline ends. Germline CDR1 MNHNS, CDR2 SASEGT. This CDR3 has 13 amino acids. Here the CDR3 DNA reads TGTGCCAGCAGTGAAACAATACGCACTGAAGCTTTCTTT. This translates into CASSETIRTEAFF.